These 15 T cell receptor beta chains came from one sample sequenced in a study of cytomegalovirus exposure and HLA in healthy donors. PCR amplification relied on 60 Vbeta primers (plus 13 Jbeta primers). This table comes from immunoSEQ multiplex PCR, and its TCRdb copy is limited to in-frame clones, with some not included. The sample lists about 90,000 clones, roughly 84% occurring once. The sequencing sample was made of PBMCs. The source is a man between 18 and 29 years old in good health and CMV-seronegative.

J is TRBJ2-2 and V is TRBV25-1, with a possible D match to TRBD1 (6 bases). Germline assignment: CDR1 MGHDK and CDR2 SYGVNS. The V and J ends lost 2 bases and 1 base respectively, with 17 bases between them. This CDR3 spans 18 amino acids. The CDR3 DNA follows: TGTGCCAGCAGTGAACGCAGGGGTCAAAACAGGAACACCGGGGAGCTGTTTTTT. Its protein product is CASSERRGQNRNTGELFF.

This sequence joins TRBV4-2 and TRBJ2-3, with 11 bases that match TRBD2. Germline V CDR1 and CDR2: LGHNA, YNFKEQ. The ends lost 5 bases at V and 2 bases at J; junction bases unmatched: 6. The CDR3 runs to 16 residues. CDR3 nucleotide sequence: TGTGCCAGCAGCGGAGAGACTAGCGGGATCACAGATACGCAGTATTTT. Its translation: CASSGETSGITDTQYF.

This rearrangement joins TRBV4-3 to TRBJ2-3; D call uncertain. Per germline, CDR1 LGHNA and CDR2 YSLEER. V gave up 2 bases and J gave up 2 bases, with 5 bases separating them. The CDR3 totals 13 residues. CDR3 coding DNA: TGCGCCAGCAGCCAACACTACACAGATACGCAGTATTTT. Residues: CASSQHYTDTQYF.

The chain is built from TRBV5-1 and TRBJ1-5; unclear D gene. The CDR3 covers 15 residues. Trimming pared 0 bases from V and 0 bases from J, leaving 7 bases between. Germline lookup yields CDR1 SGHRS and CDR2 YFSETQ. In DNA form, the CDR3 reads TGCGCCAGCAGCTTGGCAGGAAATAGCAATCAGCCCCAGCATTTT. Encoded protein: CASSLAGNSNQPQHF.

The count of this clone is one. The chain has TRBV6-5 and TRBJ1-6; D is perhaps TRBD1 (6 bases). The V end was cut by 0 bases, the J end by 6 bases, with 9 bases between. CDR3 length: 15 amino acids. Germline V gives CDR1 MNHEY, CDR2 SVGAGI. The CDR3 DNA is TGTGCCAGCAGTTACTCACAGGGACCTAATTCACCCCTCCACTTT. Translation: CASSYSQGPNSPLHF.

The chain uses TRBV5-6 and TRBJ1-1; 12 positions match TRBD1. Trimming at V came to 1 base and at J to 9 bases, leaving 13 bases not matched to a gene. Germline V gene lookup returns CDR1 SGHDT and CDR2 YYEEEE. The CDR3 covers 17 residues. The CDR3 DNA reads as TGTGCCAGCAGCTTGAAGGGACAGGGGGCTGTTTCGGCAAAAGCTTTCTTT. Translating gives CASSLKGQGAVSAKAFF.

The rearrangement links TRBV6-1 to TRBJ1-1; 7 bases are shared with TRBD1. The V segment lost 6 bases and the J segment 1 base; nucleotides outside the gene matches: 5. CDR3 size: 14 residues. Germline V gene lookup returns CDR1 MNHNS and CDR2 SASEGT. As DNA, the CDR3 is TGTGCCAGCAGCGACAGGGTCAGGAACACTGAAGCTTTCTTT. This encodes CASSDRVRNTEAFF.

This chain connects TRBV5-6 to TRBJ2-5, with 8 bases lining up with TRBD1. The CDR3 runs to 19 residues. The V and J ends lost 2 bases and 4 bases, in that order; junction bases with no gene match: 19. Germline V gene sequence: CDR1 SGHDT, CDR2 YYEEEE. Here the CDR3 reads CASSLSLNPGGADGETQYF. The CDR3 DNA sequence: TGTGCCAGCAGCTTATCCCTGAACCCAGGGGGCGCCGACGGAGAGACCCAGTACTTC.

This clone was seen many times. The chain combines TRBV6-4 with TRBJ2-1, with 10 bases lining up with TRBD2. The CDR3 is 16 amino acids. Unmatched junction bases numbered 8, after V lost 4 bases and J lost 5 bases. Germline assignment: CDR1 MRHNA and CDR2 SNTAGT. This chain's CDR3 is CASSAIAGGGHNEQFF. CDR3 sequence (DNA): TGTGCCAGCAGTGCCATAGCGGGAGGAGGGCACAATGAGCAGTTCTTC.

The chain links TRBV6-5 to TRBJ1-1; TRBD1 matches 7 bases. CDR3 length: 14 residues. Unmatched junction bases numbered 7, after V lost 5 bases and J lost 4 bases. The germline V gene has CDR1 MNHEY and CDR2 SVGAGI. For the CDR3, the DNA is TGTGCCAGCAGTGCACAAACAGGGGTCACTGAAGCTTTCTTT. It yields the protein CASSAQTGVTEAFF.

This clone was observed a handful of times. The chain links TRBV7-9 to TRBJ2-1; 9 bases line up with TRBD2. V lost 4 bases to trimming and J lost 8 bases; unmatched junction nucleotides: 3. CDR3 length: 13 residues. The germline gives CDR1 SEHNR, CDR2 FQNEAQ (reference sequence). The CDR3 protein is CASSSSGMDEQFF. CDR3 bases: TGTGCCAGCAGCTCTAGCGGGATGGATGAGCAGTTCTTC.

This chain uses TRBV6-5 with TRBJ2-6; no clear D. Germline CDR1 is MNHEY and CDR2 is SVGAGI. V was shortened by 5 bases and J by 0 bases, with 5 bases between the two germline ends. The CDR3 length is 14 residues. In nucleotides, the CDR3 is TGTGCCAGCAGTCACACCTCTGGGGCCAACGTCCTGACTTTC. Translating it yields CASSHTSGANVLTF.

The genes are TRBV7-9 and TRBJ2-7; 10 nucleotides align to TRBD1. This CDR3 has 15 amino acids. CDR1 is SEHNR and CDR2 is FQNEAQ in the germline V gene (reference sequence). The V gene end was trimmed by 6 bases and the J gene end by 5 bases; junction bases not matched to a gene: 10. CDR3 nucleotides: TGTGCCAGCAGGGGTAAGCGGGACAGGGGTGACGAGCAGTACTTC. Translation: CASRGKRDRGDEQYF.

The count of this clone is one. CDR3 sequence: CASSQTGTGAGEQYF. DNA of the CDR3: TGCGCCAGCAGCCAAACCGGGACAGGGGCTGGAGAGCAGTACTTC. The J gene is TRBJ2-7, the V gene TRBV5-1; TRBD1 aligns across 10 bases. Trimming cost V 4 bases and J 7 bases; bases outside gene matches: 11. The length of the CDR3 is 15 residues. The germline CDR1 and CDR2 sequences are SGHRS and YFSETQ.

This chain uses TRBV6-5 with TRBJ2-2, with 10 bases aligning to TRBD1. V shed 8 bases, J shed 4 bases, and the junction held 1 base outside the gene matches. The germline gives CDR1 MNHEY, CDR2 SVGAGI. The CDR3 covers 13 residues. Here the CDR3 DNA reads TGTGCCAGCGGGACAGGGGTCACCGGGGAGCTGTTTTTT. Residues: CASGTGVTGELFF.